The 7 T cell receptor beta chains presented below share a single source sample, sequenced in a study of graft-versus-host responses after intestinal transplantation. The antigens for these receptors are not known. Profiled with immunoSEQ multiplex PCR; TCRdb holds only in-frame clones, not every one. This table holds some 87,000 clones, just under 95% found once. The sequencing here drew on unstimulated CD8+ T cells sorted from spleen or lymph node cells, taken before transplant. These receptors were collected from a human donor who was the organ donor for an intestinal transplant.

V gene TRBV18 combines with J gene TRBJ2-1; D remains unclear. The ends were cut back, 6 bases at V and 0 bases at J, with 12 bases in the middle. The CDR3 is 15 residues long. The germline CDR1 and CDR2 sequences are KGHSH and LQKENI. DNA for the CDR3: TGTGCCAGCTCTCCTCTAACCGTCTCCTACAATGAGCAGTTCTTC. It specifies CASSPLTVSYNEQFF. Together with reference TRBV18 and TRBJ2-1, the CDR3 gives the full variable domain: NAGVMQNPRHLVRRRGQEARLRCSPMKGHSHVYWYRQLPEEGLKFMVYLQKENIIDESGMPKERFSAEFPKEGPSILRIQQVVRGDSAAYFCASSPLTVSYNEQFFGPGTRLTVL.

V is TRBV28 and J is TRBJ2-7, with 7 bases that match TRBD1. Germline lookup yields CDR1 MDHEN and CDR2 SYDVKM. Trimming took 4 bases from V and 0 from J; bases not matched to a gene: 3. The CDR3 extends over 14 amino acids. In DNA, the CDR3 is TGTGCCAGCAGTTCTGGACAGGCCTCCTACGAGCAGTACTTC. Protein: CASSSGQASYEQYF.

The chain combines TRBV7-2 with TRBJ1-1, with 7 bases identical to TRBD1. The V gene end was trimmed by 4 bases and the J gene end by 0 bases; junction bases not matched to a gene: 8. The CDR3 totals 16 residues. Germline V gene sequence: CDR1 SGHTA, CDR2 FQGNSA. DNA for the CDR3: TGTGCCAGCAGCTCGCGTCCGGGACAGCTGAACACTGAAGCTTTCTTT. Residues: CASSSRPGQLNTEAFF.

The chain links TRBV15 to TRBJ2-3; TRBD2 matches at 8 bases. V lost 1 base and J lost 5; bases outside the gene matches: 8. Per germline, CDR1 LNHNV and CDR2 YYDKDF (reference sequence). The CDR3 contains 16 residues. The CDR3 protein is CATSRVPAGVGDTQYF. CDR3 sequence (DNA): TGTGCCACCAGCAGAGTCCCAGCGGGAGTCGGAGATACGCAGTATTTT.

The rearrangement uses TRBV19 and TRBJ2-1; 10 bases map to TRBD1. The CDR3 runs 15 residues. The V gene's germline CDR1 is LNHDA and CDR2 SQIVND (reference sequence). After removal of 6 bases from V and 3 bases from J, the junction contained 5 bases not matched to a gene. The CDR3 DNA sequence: TGTGCCAGTAGAACCGGGACAGGGGACTACAATGAGCAGTTCTTC. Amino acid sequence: CASRTGTGDYNEQFF.

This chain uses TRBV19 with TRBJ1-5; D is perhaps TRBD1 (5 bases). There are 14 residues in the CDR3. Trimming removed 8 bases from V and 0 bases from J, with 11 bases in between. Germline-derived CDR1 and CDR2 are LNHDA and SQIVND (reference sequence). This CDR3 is CASRTPYSNQPQHF. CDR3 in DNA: TGTGCCAGTCGGACACCTTATAGCAATCAGCCCCAGCATTTT.

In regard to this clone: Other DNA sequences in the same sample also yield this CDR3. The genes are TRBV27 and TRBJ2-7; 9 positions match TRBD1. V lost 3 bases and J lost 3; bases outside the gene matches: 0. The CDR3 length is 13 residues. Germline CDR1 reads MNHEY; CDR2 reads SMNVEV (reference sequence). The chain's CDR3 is CASSLTGGYEQYF. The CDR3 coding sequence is TGTGCCAGCAGTTTGACAGGGGGCTACGAGCAGTACTTC.